A single sample gave rise to the 27 T cell receptor beta chains below, sequenced in a study of blood T cell repertoires in COVID-19 (TCRdb year 2020). Receptor libraries were prepared by the immunoSEQ multiplex PCR assay. TCRdb holds this immuneACCESS table with in-frame rearrangements only. Some clones are missing; in checked studies, unresolved V genes explain under half, and the rest has no known cause. In this sample the table shows about 200,000 clones, 70% to 90% of which occur a single time. The top ten hold less than 8% of the sample. Input material: PBMCs or T cells enriched from blood (not recorded which). The receptor source for this set is a middle-aged woman with acute COVID-19.

V is TRBV7-2 and J is TRBJ1-4; 7 bases are shared with TRBD1. Germline lookup yields CDR1 SGHTA and CDR2 FQGNSA. CDR3 length: 14 residues. With V trimmed by 5 bases and J by 6 bases, 6 bases remained unmatched. CDR3 loop: CASSLNRGDEKLFF. CDR3 sequence (DNA): TGTGCCAGCAGCCTGAACAGGGGTGATGAAAAACTGTTTTTT.

This chain uses TRBV30 with TRBJ1-1, with a possible D match to TRBD1 (5 bases). Germline CDR1 is GTSNPN and CDR2 is SVGIG (reference sequence). This CDR3 contains 14 residues. V was cut by 5 bases and J by 5 bases, with 18 bases left in between. The chain's CDR3 is CAWDSPPAGTEAFF. CDR3 in DNA: TGTGCCTGGGACAGTCCGCCGGCGGGGACTGAAGCTTTCTTT.

The chain is built from TRBV28 and TRBJ2-7; 7 positions match TRBD1. The CDR3 contains 12 residues. From germline, CDR1 is MDHEN and CDR2 SYDVKM. V shed 6 bases and J 4 bases; nucleotides not matched to a gene: 3. CDR3 sequence: CASRSQGYEQYF. The CDR3 DNA reads TGTGCCAGCAGGTCACAGGGGTACGAGCAGTACTTC.

The J gene is TRBJ2-7, the V gene TRBV30; no clear D gene. This CDR3 comprises 12 residues. V lost 3 bases and J lost 2, with 8 bases in between. Germline V gene sequence: CDR1 GTSNPN, CDR2 SVGIG (reference sequence). The CDR3 DNA reads as TGTGCCTGGAGAGTTGGGCCCTACGAGCAGTACTTC. Translating gives CAWRVGPYEQYF. Together with reference TRBV30 and TRBJ2-7, the CDR3 gives the full variable domain: SQTIHQWPATLVQPVGSPLSLECTVEGTSNPNLYWYRQAAGRGLQLLFYSVGIGQISSEVPQNLSASRPQDRQFILSSKKLLLSDSGFYLCAWRVGPYEQYFGPGTRLTVT.

J is TRBJ2-2 and V is TRBV7-3; no reliable D call. V lost 4 bases, J lost 0 bases, and 12 bases lay in between. This CDR3 contains 16 residues. Germline V gene lookup returns CDR1 SGHTA and CDR2 FQGTGA. The CDR3: CASSSHSRSNTGELFF. The CDR3 nucleotides read TGTGCCAGCAGCTCGCATAGCAGATCGAACACCGGGGAGCTGTTTTTT.

V is TRBV2 and J is TRBJ2-7; the match to TRBD1 covers 7 bases. The CDR3 totals 14 residues. Germline values: CDR1 SNHLY, CDR2 FYNNEI. J gave up 0 bases and V 6 bases, and 5 bases lay outside the gene matches. CDR3 sequence (DNA): TGTGCCAGCAGGAGGGACAGTTTCTCCTACGAGCAGTACTTC. Residues: CASRRDSFSYEQYF.

The V gene is TRBV9, the J gene TRBJ2-5; 11 nucleotides align to TRBD2. Germline trimming cut 0 bases from V and 3 bases from J; bases unmatched to any gene: 7. CDR3 size: 17 residues. Germline assignment: CDR1 SGDLS and CDR2 YYNGEE. The CDR3 nucleotides read TGTGCCAGCAGCGTAGGGCTAGCGGGGGGCAAGGAAGAGACCCAGTACTTC. Translating it yields CASSVGLAGGKEETQYF.

The chain couples TRBV5-1 to TRBJ2-2, with D possibly being TRBD2 (5 bases). Germline V gives CDR1 SGHRS, CDR2 YFSETQ. Trimming took 4 bases from V and 0 from J, leaving 10 bases between them. This CDR3 is 15 amino acids long. As DNA, the CDR3 is TGCGCCAGCAGCCACGGGAACACGAACACCGGGGAGCTGTTTTTT. Translating it yields CASSHGNTNTGELFF.

This clone was detected only once. Since a much larger clone is just one base distant, this may be a read error. This chain links TRBV7-3 with TRBJ1-1; D is ambiguous. The CDR3 consists of 12 residues. Germline values: CDR1 SGHTA, CDR2 FQGTGA. V dropped 3 bases and J dropped 1 base, with 3 bases sitting between them. The CDR3 nucleotides read TGTGCCAGCAGCTTTCAGAACACTGAAGCTTTCTTT. Amino acid sequence: CASSFQNTEAFF.

V gene TRBV30 combines with J gene TRBJ1-6; 8 nucleotides line up with TRBD1. Unmatched junction bases numbered 13, after V lost 2 bases and J lost 10 bases. Per germline, CDR1 GTSNPN and CDR2 SVGIG (reference sequence). The CDR3 runs to 16 residues. The CDR3 region has the DNA TGTGCCTGGAGTCCCGCGGACAGGGCCGGGATCTCACCCCTCCACTTT. Protein sequence: CAWSPADRAGISPLHF.

This chain uses TRBV30 with TRBJ1-1; the D is unclear. The V end lost 2 bases, the J end lost 2 bases, and 6 bases lay between the germline ends. CDR1 and CDR2 (germline): GTSNPN, SVGIG (reference sequence). This CDR3 is 12 amino acids long. The CDR3 sequence: CAWSNLNTEAFF. As DNA, the CDR3 is TGTGCCTGGAGTAATCTCAACACTGAAGCTTTCTTT.

This clone was seen a handful of times. The chain uses TRBV7-2 and TRBJ2-7; TRBD1 matches 8 bases. The V gene's germline CDR1 is SGHTA and CDR2 FQGNSA. This CDR3 spans 14 amino acids. With 5 bases clipped from V and 5 bases from J, the junction kept 8 bases outside the gene matches. CDR3 sequence reads: CASSRLRGRDEQYF. The CDR3 coding sequence is TGTGCCAGCAGCCGTCTCAGGGGGCGCGACGAGCAGTACTTC.

This chain joins TRBV5-1 and TRBJ2-3, with 12 bases that match TRBD1. This CDR3 is built from 18 residues. The ends lost 0 bases at V and 3 bases at J; junction bases unmatched: 8. Germline lookup yields CDR1 SGHRS and CDR2 YFSETQ. DNA for the CDR3: TGCGCCAGCAGCTTGGAAGGGACAGGGGGCTCCAATACAGATACGCAGTATTTT. This sequence encodes CASSLEGTGGSNTDTQYF.

The J gene is TRBJ1-2, the V gene TRBV3-1 (or the pseudogene TRBV3-2), with 7 bases identical to TRBD1. Unmatched junction bases numbered 9, after V lost 4 bases and J lost 7 bases. The germline V gene has CDR1 LGHDT and CDR2 YNNKEL (reference sequence). The CDR3 runs 14 residues. The CDR3 here is CASSRRIQGSGYTF. DNA of the CDR3: TGTGCCAGCAGCCGCCGAATACAGGGGAGTGGCTACACCTTC.

This clone was recorded once. This chain joins TRBV30 and TRBJ2-1; 7 bases align to TRBD1. The trim removed 2 bases at V and 2 bases at J, leaving 6 bases unmatched. The CDR3 is 15 residues long. Germline-derived CDR1 and CDR2 are GTSNPN and SVGIG (reference sequence). The CDR3 bases are TGTGCCTGGAGTACTGGACAGGTTCCCTACAATGAGCAGTTCTTC. Amino acids: CAWSTGQVPYNEQFF.

V is TRBV7-9 and J is TRBJ1-1; 10 bases fit TRBD1. Germline loops: CDR1 SEHNR, CDR2 FQNEAQ (reference sequence). The CDR3 spans 15 residues. The junction had 8 bases not matched to a gene; V was cut back by 4 bases and J by 6 bases. DNA of the CDR3: TGTGCCAGCAGCTACCGGGACAGGGGTAGCCCTGAAGCTTTCTTT. It encodes CASSYRDRGSPEAFF.

Written as DNA, the CDR3 is TGTGCCAGCAGTCGGGACACAGGGTGGAACACTGAAGCTTTCTTT. It is translated as CASSRDTGWNTEAFF. The V and J genes are TRBV28 and TRBJ1-1, with D perhaps matching TRBD1 (6 bases). There are 15 residues in the CDR3. Between the trimmed V and J ends, which lost 5 bases and 1 base, there was a span of 14 bases. Germline V gives CDR1 MDHEN, CDR2 SYDVKM.

This clone has more than one count but fewer than ten. The rearrangement links TRBV28 to TRBJ1-5, with no clear D. The CDR3 extends over 13 amino acids. Trimming removed 10 bases at V and 9 bases at J, with 19 bases between. Germline loops: CDR1 MDHEN, CDR2 SYDVKM. CDR3 in DNA: TGTGCCACCACGGGAGAGAGACGTCGGCCCCAGCATTTT. It encodes CATTGERRRPQHF.

The J gene is TRBJ2-7, the V gene TRBV6-6, with D perhaps TRBD2 (5 bases). Trimming took off 8 bases at V and 5 bases at J, with 16 bases between the two ends. In germline, CDR1 is MNHNY, CDR2 SVGAGI (reference sequence). The CDR3 loop spans 13 amino acids. The CDR3 reads CASVPGPGNEQYF. For the CDR3, the DNA is TGTGCCAGCGTACCCGGCCCGGGGAACGAGCAGTACTTC.

This chain links TRBV28 with TRBJ2-1, with TRBD2 as a possible D gene (6 bases). V lost 4 bases to trimming and J lost 0 bases, with 19 bases between them. Germline V lookup: CDR1 MDHEN, CDR2 SYDVKM. This CDR3 has 18 amino acids. CDR3 nucleotides: TGTGCCAGCAGTTCCCCAGGAGGGTCCGAGAGCTCCTACAATGAGCAGTTCTTC. Encoded protein: CASSSPGGSESSYNEQFF.

The rearrangement links TRBV19 to TRBJ1-1; no clear D gene. The germline V gene has CDR1 LNHDA and CDR2 SQIVND (reference sequence). V was cut by 3 bases and J by 0 bases, with 14 bases left in between. The CDR3 extends over 16 amino acids. In DNA, the CDR3 is TGTGCCAGTAGTATTTCCTTCGAGGTTTTGAACACTGAAGCTTTCTTT. Its protein is CASSISFEVLNTEAFF.

The chain couples TRBV11-3 to TRBJ2-3; D is possibly TRBD2 (6 bases). The germline V gene has CDR1 SGHNT and CDR2 YENEEA. Trimming left V 2 bases short and J 5 bases short, with 14 bases between. The CDR3 is 15 amino acids. The CDR3 region is CASSLTTGVGDTQYF. CDR3 coding DNA: TGTGCCAGCAGCTTAACAACGGGGGTGGGAGATACGCAGTATTTT. Variable domain in full (rest from reference TRBV11-3 and TRBJ2-3): EAGVVQSPRYKIIEKKQPVAFWCNPISGHNTLYWYLQNLGQGPELLIRYENEEAVDDSQLPKDRFSAERLKGVDSTLKIQPAELGDSAVYLCASSLTTGVGDTQYFGPGTRLTVL.

CDR3 coding DNA: TGTGCCTGGAGGGCCCAGGGAATAAGCAATCAGCCCCAGCATTTT. This codes for CAWRAQGISNQPQHF. The chain employs TRBV30 and TRBJ1-5; perhaps TRBD1 as D (5 bases). The CDR3 consists of 15 residues. In germline, CDR1 is GTSNPN, CDR2 SVGIG (reference sequence). Trimming stripped 3 bases from V and 1 base from J, with 13 bases between.

This chain joins TRBV29-1 and TRBJ1-2, with D perhaps matching TRBD1 (6 bases). Trimming pared 6 bases from V and 8 bases from J, leaving 19 bases between. CDR3 length: 13 amino acids. Germline V CDR1 and CDR2: SQVTM, ANQGSEA. CDR3 nucleotide sequence: TGCAGCGTCCGACCGACAGGCTGGATGGGCTACACCTTC. This encodes CSVRPTGWMGYTF.

This clone was found many times. The V and J genes are TRBV6-5 and TRBJ2-7, with 13 bases lining up with TRBD2. The CDR3 length is 14 residues. Trimming removed 6 bases from V and 2 bases from J; junction bases left unmatched: 1. CDR1 MNHEY and CDR2 SVGAGI come from the germline V gene. The chain's CDR3 is CASRGLAGTYEQYF. In DNA form, the CDR3 reads TGTGCCAGCAGGGGACTAGCGGGGACCTACGAGCAGTACTTC.

This clone was seen a single time. The chain is built from TRBV3-1 (or the pseudogene TRBV3-2) and TRBJ1-5; a weak D match, TRBD1 (6 bases). Germline CDR1 is LGHDT and CDR2 is YNNKEL (reference sequence). This CDR3 has 17 residues. The V gene lost 2 bases and the J gene lost 1 base, with 15 bases spanning the gap. CDR3 amino acids: CASSQLRIGQSNQPQHF. The DNA for the CDR3 is TGTGCCAGCAGCCAACTCCGCATAGGACAGAGCAATCAGCCCCAGCATTTT.

CDR3 residues: CASSVVTSGRIEQFF. CDR3 nucleotides: TGTGCCAGCAGCGTAGTCACTAGCGGGAGGATTGAGCAGTTCTTC. The J gene is TRBJ2-1, the V gene TRBV9; 12 nucleotides match TRBD2. The CDR3 is 15 residues long. The V gene end was trimmed by 0 bases and the J gene end by 9 bases; junction bases not matched to a gene: 4. Germline V lookup: CDR1 SGDLS, CDR2 YYNGEE.